This entry lists 13 T cell receptor beta chains sequenced from one sample in a study of shared clonotypes between healthy human individuals. Generated by immunoSEQ multiplex PCR, the TCRdb table keeps only in-frame clones and is missing some. The table has a few million clones, around 95% seen once; the top ten hold less than 0.15%. Sequencing was done on a sample of naive CD4+ T cells sorted from blood. Subset meaning: CD45RA+ positively selected. These receptor sequences come from a man between 18 and 29 years old in good health.

With regard to this clone: Distinct nucleotide sequences in the sample also encode this CDR3. The V call is TRBV25-1, the J call TRBJ1-2; D uncertain. Germline CDR1 is MGHDK and CDR2 is SYGVNS. The CDR3 is made up of 12 amino acids. Between the trimmed V and J ends, which lost 1 base and 5 bases, there was a span of 5 bases. In DNA, the CDR3 is TGTGCCAGCAGTGAATCGGGGTATGGCTACACCTTC. Translation gives CASSESGYGYTF.

J is TRBJ2-3 and V is TRBV6-5; D could derive from TRBD1 or TRBD2 (5 bases each). Trimming cost V 11 bases and J 6 bases, with 21 bases left between them. CDR3 length: 14 residues. CDR1 is MNHEY, CDR2 SVGAGI, per germline. The CDR3 sequence is CAAGPGTMRDTQYF. CDR3 DNA sequence: TGTGCCGCAGGTCCCGGGACGATGAGGGATACGCAGTATTTT.

V is TRBV5-1 and J is TRBJ2-7; 8 bases map to TRBD1. CDR1 and CDR2 (germline): SGHRS, YFSETQ. This CDR3 is built from 14 residues. After removal of 5 bases from V and 8 bases from J, the junction contained 12 bases not matched to a gene. The CDR3 sequence is CASRGRGPQAQQYF. The CDR3 DNA reads TGCGCCAGCAGGGGCAGGGGGCCGCAAGCGCAGCAGTACTTC.

About this clone: This sample includes further DNA sequences coding for the same CDR3. The rearrangement joins TRBV6-5 to TRBJ2-7; TRBD2 is a possible D gene (6 bases). The CDR3 length is 13 residues. V was pared by 8 bases and J by 0 bases, with 11 bases between. Germline CDR1 MNHEY, CDR2 SVGAGI. The CDR3 nucleotides are TGTGCCAGCTCGGCCGGGGGCTCCTACGAGCAGTACTTC. This gives the protein CASSAGGSYEQYF.

This chain's CDR3 is CASSPRGDLGEQYF. The CDR3 nucleotides read TGTGCCAGCAGCCCAAGGGGGGATTTGGGGGAGCAGTACTTC. The V and J genes are TRBV11-1 and TRBJ2-7; tentatively, D is TRBD1 or TRBD2 (6 bases each). The CDR3 consists of 14 residues. The ends were cut back, 5 bases at V and 7 bases at J, with 18 bases in the middle. Looked up from germline, CDR1 is SGHAT and CDR2 is FQDESV (reference sequence).

Turning to this clone: Other DNA sequences in this sample translate to the same CDR3. The chain links TRBV5-1 to TRBJ1-2; the D is unclear. Per the germline V gene, CDR1 is SGHRS and CDR2 is YFSETQ. The CDR3 has 13 residues. Deletions cut 4 bases from V and 2 bases from J, with 9 bases between. This chain's CDR3 is CASSATANYGYTF. Here the CDR3 DNA reads TGCGCCAGCAGCGCAACGGCCAACTATGGCTACACCTTC.

The rearrangement joins TRBV10-3 to TRBJ2-2; D is unresolved. This CDR3 spans 14 amino acids. CDR1 and CDR2 from the germline V gene are ENHRY and SYGVKD. The V and J ends lost 4 bases and 6 bases respectively, with 12 bases between them. The CDR3 is CAISGSSGPGELFF. In DNA, the CDR3 is TGTGCCATCAGTGGTTCTTCTGGACCCGGGGAGCTGTTTTTT.

The chain uses TRBV25-1 and TRBJ2-3, with a possible D match to TRBD2 (5 bases). CDR1 and CDR2 (germline): MGHDK, SYGVNS. CDR3 length equals 13 residues. V dropped 4 bases and J dropped 4 bases, with 9 bases sitting between them. The CDR3 nucleotides read TGTGCCAGCAGTGTCTTCGGGGCAGATACGCAGTATTTT. This codes for CASSVFGADTQYF.

The chain joins TRBV15 to TRBJ2-3, with D perhaps matching TRBD1 (6 bases). Trimming removed 0 bases from V and 2 bases from J, with 15 bases in between. CDR3 length: 17 residues. Germline V gene lookup returns CDR1 LNHNV and CDR2 YYDKDF (reference sequence). CDR3 bases: TGTGCCACCAGCAGAGATCCGGGGCAGGGGATCACAGATACGCAGTATTTT. Its protein is CATSRDPGQGITDTQYF.

This chain uses TRBV30 with TRBJ2-7, with 8 bases fitting TRBD1. Trimming took 0 bases from V and 2 from J; bases not matched to a gene: 6. CDR1 GTSNPN and CDR2 SVGIG come from the germline V gene (reference sequence). The CDR3 length is 15 residues. The CDR3, as DNA: TGTGCCTGGAGTGTATGGGTGACAGGGGCCTACGAGCAGTACTTC. This gives the protein CAWSVWVTGAYEQYF.

This chain uses TRBV28 with TRBJ1-2; 8 nucleotides line up with TRBD1. Germline V gene lookup returns CDR1 MDHEN and CDR2 SYDVKM. This CDR3 region has 14 residues. With 3 bases clipped from V and 8 bases from J, the junction kept 8 bases outside the gene matches. The CDR3 here is CASSFFTGGEGYTF. The DNA of the CDR3 is TGTGCCAGCAGTTTCTTCACAGGGGGAGAGGGCTACACCTTC.

This chain uses TRBV2 with TRBJ2-2, with TRBD2 matching over 8 bases. CDR3 length: 16 residues. J was trimmed by 3 bases and V by 4 bases; bases with no gene match: 7. The germline CDR1 and CDR2 sequences are SNHLY and FYNNEI. The CDR3 protein is CASSVGRGGDTGELFF. The CDR3 DNA reads as TGTGCCAGCAGTGTGGGACGGGGGGGAGACACCGGGGAGCTGTTTTTT.

The V and J genes are TRBV7-3 and TRBJ1-6; weak D call: TRBD1 (6 bases). The V gene lost 6 bases and the J gene lost 10 bases, with 13 bases spanning the gap. Germline CDR1 SGHTA, CDR2 FQGTGA. CDR3 size: 13 residues. The DNA for the CDR3 is TGTGCCAGCAGTAAGGGGGGAAGCTCACCCCTCCACTTT. It specifies CASSKGGSSPLHF.